A selection of T cell receptor beta chains follows, all from one sample in a study of blood T cell repertoires in COVID-19. The method was immunoSEQ multiplex PCR; TCRdb's version includes in-frame clones alone and lacks a portion of them. Of approximately 130,000 clones listed, more than 75% are singletons. The sequencing sample was made of peripheral blood. The receptors were sampled from a woman aged 45-65 years who had recovered from COVID-19. The CDR3 runs from the conserved cysteine through the conserved F or W. A D gene is named only where the DNA matches it firmly. Some rows mark clone size as missing; the rest say once, few, many or name a class of expanded clone.

v_call	clone_size	d_call	j_call	cdr3_nt	cdr3_aa
TRBV4-1	NA	NA	TRBJ2-1	TGCGCCAGCAGCCGTTACGAGCTTCAGGGCAATGAGCAGTTCTTC	CASSRYELQGNEQFF
TRBV15	NA	TRBD1	TRBJ1-4	TGTGCCACCAGCAGAGTTGTACAGGGGAGTGAAAAACTGTTTTTT	CATSRVVQGSEKLFF
TRBV7-9	NA	NA	TRBJ1-6	TGTGCCAGCAGCTTCTGGACAGACCTCAATTCACCCCTCCACTTT	CASSFWTDLNSPLHF
TRBV6-5	NA	NA	TRBJ1-6	TGTGCCAGCAGTTACTCTGGGGACATCAGCCATTCACCCCTCCACTTT	CASSYSGDISHSPLHF
TRBV10-3	NA	TRBD1	TRBJ2-7	TGTGCCATCAGCCTCGGACGGGACAGGGAGGGCGAGCAGTACTTC	CAISLGRDREGEQYF
TRBV2	once	TRBD2	TRBJ2-1	TGTGCCAGCAGCGTGACGGGACTACGAGAGAATGAGCAGTTCTTC	CASSVTGLRENEQFF
TRBV30	NA	TRBD1	TRBJ1-1	TGTGCCGGCAACAGGGGGCACGCTTTCTTT	CAGNRGHAFF
TRBV4-3	NA	TRBD1	TRBJ1-2	TGCGCCAGCAGCCAAGGGGGACCCGGACAGGGCTATGGCTACACCTTC	CASSQGGPGQGYGYTF
TRBV4-3	NA	TRBD1	TRBJ1-2	TGCGTCAGCAGCCAAGGGACAGCGGCTGTCCGCGGCTACACCTTC	CVSSQGTAAVRGYTF
TRBV5-1	once	NA	TRBJ1-2	TGCGCCAGCAGCTTGGCCCGGGGTAACTATGGCTACACCTTC	CASSLARGNYGYTF